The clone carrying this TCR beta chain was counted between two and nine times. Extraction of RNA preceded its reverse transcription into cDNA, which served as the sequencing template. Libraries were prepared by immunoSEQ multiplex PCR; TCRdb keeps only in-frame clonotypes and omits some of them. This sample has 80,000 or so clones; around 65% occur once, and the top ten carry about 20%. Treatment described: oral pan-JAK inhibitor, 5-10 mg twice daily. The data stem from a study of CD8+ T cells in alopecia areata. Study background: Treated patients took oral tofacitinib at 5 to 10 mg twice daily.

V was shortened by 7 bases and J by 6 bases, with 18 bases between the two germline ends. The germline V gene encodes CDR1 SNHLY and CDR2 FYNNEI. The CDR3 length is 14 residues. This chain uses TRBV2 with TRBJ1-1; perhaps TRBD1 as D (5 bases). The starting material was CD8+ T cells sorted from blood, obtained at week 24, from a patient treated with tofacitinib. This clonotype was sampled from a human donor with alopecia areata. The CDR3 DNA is TGTGCCAGCAACTGGAAGACGGTGGGGGCTGAAGCTTTCTTT. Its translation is CASNWKTVGAEAFF.